This entry lists 15 T cell receptor beta chains sequenced from one sample in a study of blood T cell repertoires in COVID-19. Sequencing was performed with immunoSEQ multiplex PCR; in TCRdb, only in-frame clones are kept and a portion is missing. Among roughly 150,000 clones listed, approximately 77% were seen once. The specimen sequenced was peripheral blood. Receptors were obtained from a woman older than 75 with active or convalescent COVID-19.

The chain has TRBV10-3 and TRBJ2-1; weak D call: TRBD2 (5 bases). Germline loops: CDR1 ENHRY, CDR2 SYGVKD. Trimming removed 6 bases from V and 0 bases from J, with 9 bases in between. This CDR3 is built from 14 residues. The CDR3 loop reads CAISFRDSYNEQFF. In DNA form, the CDR3 reads TGTGCCATCAGCTTCCGGGACTCCTACAATGAGCAGTTCTTC.

The chain combines TRBV20-1 with TRBJ1-2; TRBD1 agrees at 7 bases. The CDR3 covers 11 residues. CDR1 DFQATT and CDR2 SNEGSKA come from the germline V gene (reference sequence). V lost 6 bases and J lost 6; bases outside the gene matches: 4. In nucleotides, the CDR3 is TGCAGTGCGGTACAGGGGAATGGCTACACCTTC. It encodes CSAVQGNGYTF.

This clone appeared a single time. The chain uses TRBV5-5 and TRBJ2-2; 10 nucleotides line up with TRBD2. Germline trimming cut 2 bases from V and 7 bases from J; bases unmatched to any gene: 5. This CDR3 is 15 amino acids long. The germline V gene has CDR1 SGHKS and CDR2 YYEKEE (reference sequence). As DNA, the CDR3 is TGTGCCAGCAGCTTCCTAGCGGGAGATGTCGGGGAGCTGTTTTTT. Encoded protein: CASSFLAGDVGELFF. Looking up the rest from reference TRBV5-5 and TRBJ2-2 gives the full variable domain: DAGVTQSPTHLIKTRGQQVTLRCSPISGHKSVSWYQQVLGQGPQFIFQYYEKEERGRGNFPDRFSARQFPNYSSELNVNALLLGDSALYLCASSFLAGDVGELFFGEGSRLTVL.

The chain joins TRBV25-1 to TRBJ2-1, with TRBD2 identical over 11 bases. CDR3 length: 17 residues. Trimming at V came to 4 bases and at J to 0 bases, leaving 5 bases not matched to a gene. Germline V CDR1 and CDR2: MGHDK, SYGVNS. CDR3 bases: TGTGCCAGCAGTGGTACTAGCGGGAGTCCCTCCTACAATGAGCAGTTCTTC. Translation: CASSGTSGSPSYNEQFF.

This clone has a single count. The chain recombines TRBV6-6 with TRBJ1-5, with a possible D match to TRBD1 (6 bases). This CDR3 spans 14 amino acids. Between the trimmed V and J ends, which lost 4 bases and 6 bases, there was a span of 13 bases. The germline V gene encodes CDR1 MNHNY and CDR2 SVGAGI (reference sequence). The DNA of the CDR3 is TGTGCCAGCAGTTCTCCAGGGGAAAGTCAGCCCCAGCATTTT. It translates to CASSSPGESQPQHF.

V usage is TRBV3-1 (or the pseudogene TRBV3-2) and J usage is TRBJ2-3, with a weak D call TRBD1 (5 bases). This CDR3 region has 16 residues. V was cut by 4 bases and J by 0 bases, with 14 bases left in between. Germline values: CDR1 LGHDT, CDR2 YNNKEL (reference sequence). The DNA of the CDR3 is TGTGCCAGCAGCCCTAGACAGATTCTTAGCACAGATACGCAGTATTTT. Protein sequence: CASSPRQILSTDTQYF.

The chain combines TRBV5-1 with TRBJ2-7; 11 bases map to TRBD2. J lost 5 bases, V lost 5 bases, and 12 bases had no gene match. The CDR3 runs 16 residues. Germline values: CDR1 SGHRS, CDR2 YFSETQ. The DNA for the CDR3 is TGCGCCAGCAGGCGCCCCTTGACTAGCGGGGTAGACGAGCAGTACTTC. This codes for CASRRPLTSGVDEQYF. Full variable domain (remainder filled in from reference TRBV5-1 and TRBJ2-7): KAGVTQTPRYLIKTRGQQVTLSCSPISGHRSVSWYQQTPGQGLQFLFEYFSETQRNKGNFPGRFSGRQFSNSRSEMNVSTLELGDSALYLCASRRPLTSGVDEQYFGPGTRLTVT.

The table lists this clone with a few counts. The chain is built from TRBV5-8 and TRBJ2-5, with 13 positions matching TRBD2. The CDR3 totals 15 residues. Looked up from germline, CDR1 is SGHTS and CDR2 is YDEGEE. With 3 bases clipped from V and 4 bases from J, the junction kept 3 bases outside the gene matches. The CDR3 loop reads CASSSGLAGRETQYF. CDR3 DNA: TGTGCCAGCAGCTCGGGACTAGCGGGACGAGAGACCCAGTACTTC.

The chain combines TRBV9 with TRBJ1-2; no clear D gene. Germline CDR1 reads SGDLS; CDR2 reads YYNGEE. Trimming cost V 0 bases and J 2 bases, with 14 bases left between them. The CDR3 totals 16 residues. CDR3 bases: TGTGCCAGCAGCGTAGGGTCAGGACCGGGGAACTATGGCTACACCTTC. Amino acids: CASSVGSGPGNYGYTF.

The chain uses TRBV4-1 and TRBJ1-2, with TRBD1 identical over 7 bases. V dropped 1 base and J dropped 4; count of bases not matched to a gene: 15. The CDR3 runs to 18 residues. The V gene's germline CDR1 is MGHRA and CDR2 YSYEKL. CDR3 in DNA: TGCGCCAGCAGCCAAGCGGTGGGCGAGGGGGCCTTCCGCTATGGCTACACCTTC. Protein: CASSQAVGEGAFRYGYTF.

Note on this clone: The same CDR3 also results from other DNA sequences found in this sample. The chain carries TRBV12-3 or TRBV12-4 and TRBJ1-1; D uncertain. Trimming removed 3 bases from V and 3 bases from J, with 5 bases in between. The CDR3 is made up of 12 amino acids. The CDR3 region is CASSFQYTEAFF. CDR3 DNA sequence: TGTGCCAGCAGTTTTCAATACACTGAAGCTTTCTTT.

The chain combines TRBV9 with TRBJ1-3; the match to TRBD1 covers 8 bases. Germline trimming cut 6 bases from V and 1 base from J; bases unmatched to any gene: 3. Germline V gene data show CDR1 as SGDLS and CDR2 as YYNGEE. This CDR3 contains 14 residues. CDR3 DNA: TGTGCCAGCAACAGGGGGGATTCTGGAAACACCATATATTTT. Translating gives CASNRGDSGNTIYF.

The V and J genes are TRBV27 and TRBJ2-2, with D possibly being TRBD1 (5 bases). Germline V gene data show CDR1 as MNHEY and CDR2 as SMNVEV (reference sequence). Between the trimmed V and J ends, which lost 8 bases and 0 bases, there was a span of 10 bases. The CDR3 has 14 residues. CDR3 protein: CASRQSSNTGELFF. The DNA of the CDR3 is TGTGCCAGCCGACAGAGTTCGAACACCGGGGAGCTGTTTTTT.

J is TRBJ1-1 and V is TRBV3-1 (or the pseudogene TRBV3-2), with TRBD1 as a possible D gene (5 bases). The germline gives CDR1 LGHDT, CDR2 YNNKEL (reference sequence). This CDR3 has 16 amino acids. Trimming removed 4 bases from V and 1 base from J, with 16 bases in between. CDR3 loop: CASSLRRGRENTEAFF. CDR3 coding DNA: TGTGCCAGCAGCCTCCGGCGGGGCAGGGAGAACACTGAAGCTTTCTTT.

The V call is TRBV29-1, the J call TRBJ2-1; D gene uncertain. The CDR3 loop spans 13 amino acids. Germline assignment: CDR1 SQVTM and CDR2 ANQGSEA. Between the trimmed V and J ends, which lost 3 bases and 2 bases, there was a span of 8 bases. The CDR3 bases are TGCAGCGTTGACGGAGTCACCTACAATGAGCAGTTCTTC. Encoded protein: CSVDGVTYNEQFF.